This T cell receptor beta chain was recorded in a study of OX40 agonist ivuxolimab in advanced cancers. Study observations and caveats: Clonal expansion from baseline to week 6 occurred in both CD4+ and CD8+ T cells. Some nonresponders also had low normalized T-cell clonal expansion.

Autoimmune disease history or systemic immunosuppression led to patients being barred. Blood draws occurred at baseline, cycle 4 day 1, and cycle 7 day 1. Produced via immunoSEQ multiplex PCR; TCRdb's table is partial and in-frame only. The data contain nearly 80,000 clones, approximately 92% of them singletons. With respect to this clone: The antigen is unknown.

V gave up 6 bases and J gave up 1 base, with 12 bases separating them. In germline, CDR1 is MNHNS, CDR2 SASEGT. This CDR3 is built from 15 residues. The source is an adult with an advanced solid tumor such as melanoma, head and neck, liver or kidney cancer. The specimen comprised CD4+ or CD8+ T cells sorted from blood, sampled in a trial of the OX40 agonist ivuxolimab. This chain uses TRBV6-1 with TRBJ2-2, with a possible D match to TRBD2 (6 bases). Written as DNA, the CDR3 is TGTGCCAGCAGGTCGGGACTGCAGAACACCGGGGAGCTGTTTTTT. This codes for CASRSGLQNTGELFF.